Each of the 24 T cell receptor beta chains below was sequenced from the same sample in a study of blood T cell repertoires in COVID-19. The table came from immunoSEQ multiplex PCR; TCRdb's copy has only in-frame clones and leaves some out. The sample records 250,000 to 350,000 clones, around 84% being singletons. Source material: peripheral blood. The receptors shown here come from a human donor with COVID-19, enrolled during active disease. The donor label of this sample is uncertain.

The chain combines TRBV27 with TRBJ1-5, with 7 nucleotides matching TRBD1. This CDR3 region has 13 residues. V dropped 5 bases and J dropped 6; count of bases not matched to a gene: 4. Per the germline V gene, CDR1 is MNHEY and CDR2 is SMNVEV (reference sequence). This chain's CDR3 is CASSHTGVQPQHF. The CDR3 DNA sequence: TGTGCCAGCAGTCACACAGGGGTTCAGCCCCAGCATTTT.

The CDR3 loop is CSVDPISDRVKETQYF. The CDR3 DNA follows: TGCAGCGTTGACCCAATAAGTGACAGGGTCAAAGAGACCCAGTACTTC. J is TRBJ2-5 and V is TRBV29-1, with 7 bases that match TRBD1. The CDR3 totals 16 residues. The germline gives CDR1 SQVTM, CDR2 ANQGSEA. The V and J ends lost 3 bases and 3 bases, in that order; junction bases with no gene match: 13.

This clone appeared a few times. The J gene is TRBJ1-1, the V gene TRBV7-8, with D possibly being TRBD1 (5 bases). Germline V lookup: CDR1 SGHVS, CDR2 FQNEAQ. This CDR3 comprises 15 residues. The V and J ends lost 0 bases and 6 bases respectively, with 14 bases between them. The CDR3 loop reads CASSLAAGERAEAFF. CDR3 coding DNA: TGTGCCAGCAGCTTAGCGGCGGGGGAGAGAGCTGAAGCTTTCTTT.

In nucleotides, the CDR3 is TGCGCCAGCAACCCGTTGGGGGGAGAGGGCTATGGCTACACCTTC. Translation: CASNPLGGEGYGYTF. V is TRBV5-1 and J is TRBJ1-2; possible D gene TRBD1, 5 bases. Trimming stripped 6 bases from V and 4 bases from J, with 19 bases between. Germline lookup yields CDR1 SGHRS and CDR2 YFSETQ. The CDR3 is made up of 15 amino acids.

The rearrangement joins TRBV6-5 to TRBJ1-1; perhaps TRBD1 as D (5 bases). The V end was cut by 1 base, the J end by 2 bases, with 11 bases between. Germline lookup yields CDR1 MNHEY and CDR2 SVGAGI. The CDR3 covers 15 residues. DNA of the CDR3: TGTGCCAGCAGTTACTTGCAGGGCTATAACACTGAAGCTTTCTTT. Its translation: CASSYLQGYNTEAFF.

The chain uses TRBV5-4 and TRBJ2-5, with 8 bases aligning to TRBD2. V lost 0 bases to trimming and J lost 5 bases; unmatched junction nucleotides: 9. There are 16 residues in the CDR3. Germline assignment: CDR1 SGHNT and CDR2 YYREEE (reference sequence). CDR3 nucleotide sequence: TGTGCCAGCAGCTTGGGGTCTAGCGGGCCCGGGGAGACCCAGTACTTC. It is translated as CASSLGSSGPGETQYF.

The gene calls are TRBV11-2 and TRBJ2-5; D remains ambiguous. The length of the CDR3 is 15 residues. V was pared by 0 bases and J by 2 bases, with 10 bases between. Germline CDR1 and CDR2: SGHAT and FQNNGV. The CDR3 bases are TGTGCCAGCAGCTTAGATCCGGGTTCACAAGAGACCCAGTACTTC. This gives the protein CASSLDPGSQETQYF.

This chain links TRBV7-3 with TRBJ1-1; the D is unclear. The CDR3 is 15 amino acids. V lost 1 base and J lost 1, with 10 bases in between. The germline V gene has CDR1 SGHTA and CDR2 FQGTGA. The DNA for the CDR3 is TGTGCCAGCAGCTTAAATTCTGTCGGGAACACTGAAGCTTTCTTT. It encodes CASSLNSVGNTEAFF.

For this clone: Other nucleotide sequences in the sample specify the same CDR3. The rearrangement links TRBV11-2 to TRBJ2-7, with TRBD2 matching over 7 bases. The CDR3 contains 14 residues. Germline CDR1 is SGHAT and CDR2 is FQNNGV. V lost 2 bases to trimming and J lost 7 bases; unmatched junction nucleotides: 8. CDR3 residues: CASSLLAGVPEQYF. In DNA, the CDR3 is TGTGCCAGCAGCTTACTGGCGGGAGTACCGGAGCAGTACTTC.

This clone has a single count. This chain joins TRBV6-5 and TRBJ2-1; D unclear. Trimming cost V 10 bases and J 6 bases, with 19 bases left between them. The CDR3 totals 14 residues. From germline, CDR1 is MNHEY and CDR2 SVGAGI. In nucleotides, the CDR3 is TGTGCCACCTCCTCTGTCCGGGTAGGCAATGAGCAGTTCTTC. It codes for CATSSVRVGNEQFF.

This chain connects TRBV27 to TRBJ2-1; TRBD1 is a possible D gene (6 bases). The CDR3 length is 15 residues. Germline V gene data show CDR1 as MNHEY and CDR2 as SMNVEV (reference sequence). Trimming stripped 6 bases from V and 2 bases from J, with 14 bases between. The CDR3 nucleotides read TGTGCCAGCAGCCGGGACGGGGACACCTACAATGAGCAGTTCTTC. The encoded protein is CASSRDGDTYNEQFF.

The chain couples TRBV19 to TRBJ1-5, with TRBD1 identical over 8 bases. V shed 5 bases, J shed 4 bases, and the junction held 7 bases outside the gene matches. The CDR3 covers 15 residues. CDR1 LNHDA and CDR2 SQIVND come from the germline V gene (reference sequence). The DNA for the CDR3 is TGTGCCAGTAGTGCGGACAGGGTTATAAATCAGCCCCAGCATTTT. As protein: CASSADRVINQPQHF.

This chain links TRBV28 with TRBJ1-3; 7 nucleotides align to TRBD1. CDR1 and CDR2 from the germline V gene are MDHEN and SYDVKM. Trimming at V came to 4 bases and at J to 3 bases, leaving 6 bases not matched to a gene. The CDR3 is 15 residues long. CDR3 bases: TGTGCCAGCAGTTCCACAGGGGTAGGTGGAAACACCATATATTTT. Translating it yields CASSSTGVGGNTIYF.

The chain recombines TRBV9 with TRBJ2-2, with D possibly TRBD2 on 6 matching bases. The germline V gene has CDR1 SGDLS and CDR2 YYNGEE. V lost 1 base and J 3 bases, leaving 13 bases between the germline ends. There are 16 residues in the CDR3. CDR3 DNA: TGTGCCAGCAGCGTAAGTTGGCGGGGCGACACCGGGGAGCTGTTTTTT. Amino acid sequence: CASSVSWRGDTGELFF.

This CDR3 is CASSEQGAVDTEAFF. In DNA, the CDR3 is TGTGCCAGCAGCGAACAGGGGGCAGTCGACACTGAAGCTTTCTTT. This rearrangement joins TRBV7-8 to TRBJ1-1, with 9 bases identical to TRBD1. CDR1 and CDR2 from the germline V gene are SGHVS and FQNEAQ. The J segment lost 3 bases and the V segment lost 5 bases, leaving 7 bases of the junction unmatched. This CDR3 has 15 residues. Full variable domain (remainder filled in from reference TRBV7-8 and TRBJ1-1): GAGVSQSPRYKVAKRGQDVALRCDPISGHVSLFWYQQALGQGPEFLTYFQNEAQLDKSGLPSDRFFAERPEGSVSTLKIQRTQQEDSAVYLCASSEQGAVDTEAFFGQGTRLTVV.

A word on this clone: At the DNA level, this CDR3 is encoded by other sequences in the same sample as well. The V call is TRBV7-2, the J call TRBJ2-5; 8 nucleotides agree with TRBD1. This CDR3 has 14 residues. Germline assignment: CDR1 SGHTA and CDR2 FQGNSA. J gave up 1 base and V 5 bases, and 3 bases lay outside the gene matches. DNA for the CDR3: TGTGCCAGCAGCCCGGACAGGGCCCAAGAGACCCAGTACTTC. This codes for CASSPDRAQETQYF.

This chain links TRBV18 with TRBJ2-1, with D unresolved. Trimming pared 3 bases from V and 5 bases from J, leaving 5 bases between. The CDR3 totals 12 residues. Looked up from germline, CDR1 is KGHSH and CDR2 is LQKENI. DNA for the CDR3: TGTGCCAGCTCACCCTCAGACAATGAGCAGTTCTTC. Translating it yields CASSPSDNEQFF.

The genes are TRBV28 and TRBJ2-7, with 10 bases lining up with TRBD1. CDR3 length: 15 residues. Per the germline V gene, CDR1 is MDHEN and CDR2 is SYDVKM. Trimming took 5 bases from V and 2 from J; bases not matched to a gene: 6. CDR3 residues: CASSSDRGPAYEQYF. CDR3 DNA: TGTGCCAGCAGTAGCGACAGGGGGCCCGCCTACGAGCAGTACTTC.

This chain connects TRBV11-1 to TRBJ2-1; 7 positions agree with TRBD2. CDR1 and CDR2 (germline): SGHAT, FQDESV (reference sequence). V was pared by 5 bases and J by 2 bases, with 9 bases of the junction left unmatched. The CDR3 loop spans 16 amino acids. CDR3 residues: CASSKGTIGAYNEQFF. The CDR3 coding sequence is TGTGCCAGCAGCAAAGGGACTATCGGGGCCTACAATGAGCAGTTCTTC.

The V and J genes are TRBV5-6 and TRBJ1-5; D unresolved. From germline, CDR1 is SGHDT and CDR2 YYEEEE. The CDR3 is 13 residues long. V dropped 4 bases and J dropped 0 bases, with 5 bases sitting between them. The CDR3 loop reads CASSLYSNQPQHF. CDR3 DNA sequence: TGTGCCAGCAGCCTTTATAGCAATCAGCCCCAGCATTTT.

The V call is TRBV12-3 or TRBV12-4, the J call TRBJ1-6; 7 bases are a match to TRBD1. The CDR3 is made up of 13 amino acids. V lost 5 bases to trimming and J lost 6 bases; unmatched junction nucleotides: 1. The CDR3 sequence is CASSPGGNSPLHF. CDR3 nucleotides: TGTGCCAGCAGTCCAGGGGGTAATTCACCCCTCCACTTT.

Only one count was recorded for this clone. This rearrangement joins TRBV7-3 to TRBJ2-1; TRBD2 might be the D (5 bases). CDR3 length: 14 amino acids. Trimming removed 4 bases from V and 7 bases from J, with 14 bases in between. Germline V CDR1 and CDR2: SGHTA, FQGTGA. CDR3 DNA sequence: TGTGCCAGCAGCTCCACCCTAGCAAGGAATGAGCAGTTCTTC. Its translation is CASSSTLARNEQFF. Full variable domain (rest looked up from reference TRBV7-3 and TRBJ2-1): GAGVSQTPSNKVTEKGKYVELRCDPISGHTALYWYRQSLGQGPEFLIYFQGTGAADDSGLPNDRFFAVRPEGSVSTLKIQRTERGDSAVYLCASSSTLARNEQFFGPGTRLTVL.

V is TRBV5-1 and J is TRBJ1-2, with D uncertain. V was clipped by 4 bases and J by 4 bases, with 8 bases between them. CDR1 and CDR2 from the germline V gene are SGHRS and YFSETQ. The CDR3 is made up of 12 amino acids. The CDR3 here is CASSQEGYGYTF. DNA for the CDR3: TGCGCCAGCAGCCAAGAGGGCTATGGCTACACCTTC.

The chain joins TRBV7-8 to TRBJ2-7; no reliable D call. Germline CDR1 is SGHVS and CDR2 is FQNEAQ. The CDR3 sequence is 15 residues long. V was trimmed by 4 bases and J by 0 bases, leaving 13 bases between them. CDR3 sequence reads: CASSSAPKSSYEQYF. In DNA form, the CDR3 reads TGTGCCAGCAGCTCCGCTCCTAAAAGCTCCTACGAGCAGTACTTC.